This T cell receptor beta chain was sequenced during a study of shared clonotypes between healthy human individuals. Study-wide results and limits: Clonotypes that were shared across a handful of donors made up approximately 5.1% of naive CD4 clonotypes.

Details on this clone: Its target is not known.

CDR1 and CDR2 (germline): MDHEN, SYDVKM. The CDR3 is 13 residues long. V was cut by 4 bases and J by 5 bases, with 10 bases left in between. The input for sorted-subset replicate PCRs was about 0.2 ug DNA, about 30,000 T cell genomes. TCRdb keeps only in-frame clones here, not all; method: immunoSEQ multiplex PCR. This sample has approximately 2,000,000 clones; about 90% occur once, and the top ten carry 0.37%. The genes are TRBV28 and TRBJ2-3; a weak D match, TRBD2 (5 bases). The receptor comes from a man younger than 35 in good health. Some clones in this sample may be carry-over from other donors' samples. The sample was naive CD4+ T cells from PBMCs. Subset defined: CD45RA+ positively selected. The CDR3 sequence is CASSSLGGDTQYF. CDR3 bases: TGTGCCAGCAGTTCACTAGGAGGAGATACGCAGTATTTT.